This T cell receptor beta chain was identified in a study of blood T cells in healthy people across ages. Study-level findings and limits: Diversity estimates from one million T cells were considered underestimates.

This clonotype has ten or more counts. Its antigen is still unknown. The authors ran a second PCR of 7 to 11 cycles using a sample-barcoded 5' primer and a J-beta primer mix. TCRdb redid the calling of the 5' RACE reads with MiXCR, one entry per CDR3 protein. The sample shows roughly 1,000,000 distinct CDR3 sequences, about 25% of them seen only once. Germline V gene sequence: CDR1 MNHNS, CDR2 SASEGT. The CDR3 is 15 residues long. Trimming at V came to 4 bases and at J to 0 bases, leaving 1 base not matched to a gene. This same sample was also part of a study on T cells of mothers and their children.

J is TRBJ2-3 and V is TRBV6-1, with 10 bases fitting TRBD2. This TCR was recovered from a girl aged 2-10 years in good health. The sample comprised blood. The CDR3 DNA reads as TGTGCCAGCAGTGTGACTAGCGGGAGCACAGATACGCAGTATTTT. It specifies CASSVTSGSTDTQYF.